This T cell receptor (beta chain) was profiled in a study of blood T cell repertoires in COVID-19. Study at large: From T cells, B-cell-depleted T cells, or PBMCs came the material, which was cDNA or gDNA.

Produced via immunoSEQ multiplex PCR; TCRdb's table is partial and in-frame only. Among about 120,000 clones listed, approximately 80% were seen once. The CDR3 is 18 amino acids. The J segment lost 3 bases and the V segment lost 3 bases, leaving 16 bases of the junction unmatched. The germline V gene encodes CDR1 LNHDA and CDR2 SQIVND (reference sequence). The chain recombines TRBV19 with TRBJ1-2; 7 bases map to TRBD1. Sequencing was performed on peripheral blood. The source is a woman aged 40 to 55 with acute or convalescent COVID-19. As DNA, the CDR3 is TGTGCCAGTAGTATTTACGGGACAGAGAGTCGAGGAGACTATGGCTACACCTTC. It specifies CASSIYGTESRGDYGYTF.